Given below is one T cell receptor (beta chain) in context. Its antigen is not known. The source of the sample is a study of monozygotic twins with inflammatory bowel disease. Notes on the study in general: Support was absent for any single strong signal or clonotype linked to IBD. Relative clonotype sharing with others was diminished in IBD patients versus healthy twins, particularly with disease activity. Differing T cell subtypes remained indistinguishable.

Germline V gives CDR1 ENHRY, CDR2 SYGVKD. The CDR3 totals 14 residues. TCRdb reprocessed the 5' RACE reads, keeping one entry per CDR3 protein, no DNA. In total, the table holds approximately 400,000 distinct CDR3 sequences. The V call is TRBV10-3, the J call TRBJ1-2; no DNA is available, so the TRBD1 call from TCRdb remains unchecked. The sequenced sample consisted of blood. This clonotype was obtained from a human donor with ulcerative colitis or Crohn's disease, or a healthy co-twin of an affected twin (not recorded which). This chain's CDR3 is CAISESLTGNGYTF.